This TCR beta chain was obtained from a study of shared clonotypes between healthy human individuals. Overall study results and limits: Sharing across four donors was highest in naive CD4 (around 5%) and lowest in memory CD8 (0.4%). Compared with memory subsets, naive subsets generally had larger estimated richness.

V dropped 6 bases and J dropped 1; count of bases not matched to a gene: 6. The CDR3 extends over 14 amino acids. CDR1 is MNHEY and CDR2 is SVGAGI in the germline V gene. This was a deep-level run. Per the authors' pipeline: Junction-only immunoSEQ data arrived without quality scores, meaning filtering differed. Sequenced by immunoSEQ multiplex PCR; TCRdb stores in-frame clones only, minus some. The DNA was the basis for D and trimming; V, J and clone size are from that table. The top ten hold over 0.12% of the sample, which has a few million clones, about 92% seen once. For this clone: What it binds is unknown.

Source material: naive CD4+ T cells sorted from blood. Subset in this sample: CD45RA+ positively selected. The receptor was isolated from a young man in good health. This chain uses TRBV6-5 with TRBJ2-7, with 7 positions matching TRBD1. The CDR3 DNA reads TGTGCCAGCAGGACAGGGTTGGGGTCCTACGAGCAGTACTTC. Translated, it gives CASRTGLGSYEQYF.